This TCR beta chain was documented in a study of spatial heterogeneity in lung cancer. TCRdb reprocessed the 5' RACE reads via MiXCR and lists one record per CDR3 protein. Of over a thousand distinct CDR3 sequences in the sample, around 23% were seen once. Trimming took 4 bases from V and 0 from J, leaving 11 bases between them. This CDR3 is built from 15 residues. Germline-derived CDR1 and CDR2 are SGHAT and FQNNGV. Overall study results and limits: In tumors, expanded intratumoral alpha and beta TCR counts tracked mutation counts.

In regard to this clonotype: No antigen is known for it. The library was designed around alpha chains, so this beta chain is a stray read whose abundance carries little weight.

Time point in this sample: sample taken at primary tumor resection. Sequenced here: lung tumor tissue, sampled at surgery. The chain carries TRBV11-2 and TRBJ2-3; D unclear. The TCR was taken from a male donor with early-stage non-small cell lung cancer. The chain's CDR3 is CASSSPGYSTDTQYF. The CDR3 bases are TGTGCCAGCAGCTCCCCCGGTTACAGCACAGATACGCAGTATTTT. The variable domain in full, completed from reference TRBV11-2 and TRBJ2-3, reads EAGVAQSPRYKIIEKRQSVAFWCNPISGHATLYWYQQILGQGPKLLIQFQNNGVVDDSQLPKDRFSAERLKGVDSTLKIQPAKLEDSAVYLCASSSPGYSTDTQYFGPGTRLTVL.